The 6 T cell receptor beta chains below come from one sample, sequenced in a study of T-cell reconstitution after alpha-beta-depleted transplantation in children. Unique molecular identifiers featured in how the TCRbeta library was prepared. TCRdb passed the PCR reads through MiXCR, listing each CDR3 protein once. The sample holds approximately 630,000 distinct CDR3 sequences; approximately 14% are singletons and the top ten take 0.65% to 0.9%. The source material was PBMCs, sampled before TCRalphabeta/CD19-depleted stem cell transplant. These receptors were taken from a girl aged 2 to 10 with congenital amegakaryocytic thrombocytopenia, due to receive a stem cell transplant.

This clonotype showed up many times. The chain is built from TRBV5-4 and TRBJ2-4; 11 nucleotides align to TRBD2. This CDR3 spans 17 amino acids. Germline-derived CDR1 and CDR2 are SGHNT and YYREEE (reference sequence). With V trimmed by 4 bases and J by 3 bases, 9 bases remained unmatched. CDR3 DNA sequence: TGTGCCAGCAGCGGAACTAGCGGGAGTCTGAGCAAAAACATTCAGTACTTC. This translates into CASSGTSGSLSKNIQYF.

This clonotype showed up many times. The chain carries TRBV28 and TRBJ2-1; no clear D. This CDR3 is 13 amino acids long. Germline CDR1 and CDR2: MDHEN and SYDVKM. Trimming stripped 5 bases from V and 6 bases from J, with 11 bases between. CDR3 amino acids: CASSPSHGNEQFF. The CDR3 nucleotides read TGTGCCAGCAGTCCCTCCCACGGCAATGAGCAGTTCTTC.

The chain couples TRBV7-9 to TRBJ2-5, with TRBD2 matching over 8 bases. Per the germline V gene, CDR1 is SEHNR and CDR2 is FQNEAQ (reference sequence). The ends lost 5 bases at V and 5 bases at J; junction bases unmatched: 10. The CDR3 is made up of 15 amino acids. The CDR3 here is CASSHSGSSGETQYF. CDR3 nucleotide sequence: TGTGCCAGCAGCCACAGCGGGAGTTCCGGCGAGACCCAGTACTTC.

This clonotype occurred many times. V gene TRBV9 combines with J gene TRBJ2-1, with unresolved D. The CDR3 runs 12 residues. Trimming shortened V by 3 bases and J by 10 bases, and 11 bases separated the two germline ends. Germline values: CDR1 SGDLS, CDR2 YYNGEE. This CDR3 reads CASSGNPAEQFF. Here the CDR3 DNA reads TGTGCCAGCAGCGGGAACCCAGCGGAGCAGTTCTTC.

At least ten counts were recorded for this clonotype. J is TRBJ2-1 and V is TRBV12-3 or TRBV12-4; D uncertain. Trimming shortened V by 10 bases and J by 5 bases, and 12 bases separated the two germline ends. The CDR3 runs 12 residues. The CDR3 is CAIVDGHNEQFF. DNA of the CDR3: TGTGCCATCGTCGACGGGCACAATGAGCAGTTCTTC.

In this sample, this clonotype turned up a few times. V and J are TRBV5-5 and TRBJ1-1; 9 bases align to TRBD1. The trim removed 4 bases at V and 3 bases at J, leaving 4 bases unmatched. Germline V gene lookup returns CDR1 SGHKS and CDR2 YYEKEE (reference sequence). The CDR3 consists of 14 residues. The CDR3 reads CASSHDRGYTEAFF. In DNA, the CDR3 is TGTGCCAGCAGCCATGACAGGGGGTACACTGAAGCTTTCTTT.